These 14 T cell receptor beta chains originate from one sample sequenced in a study of blood T cells in healthy people across ages. A second PCR of about 7 to 12 cycles used a sample-barcoded 5' primer and a J-beta primer mix. TCRdb reprocessed the 5' RACE reads via MiXCR and lists one record per CDR3 protein. The table has more than 1,400,000 distinct CDR3 sequences, approximately 40% seen once. The specimen sequenced was blood. These receptors were collected from a woman between 18 and 29 years old in good health.

The chain recombines TRBV27 with TRBJ2-3; weak D call: TRBD1 (7 bases). Germline-derived CDR1 and CDR2 are MNHEY and SMNVEV (reference sequence). The CDR3 totals 16 residues. Trimming shortened V by 4 bases and J by 4 bases, and 18 bases separated the two germline ends. CDR3 DNA sequence: TGTGCCAGCAGTTCATACAGGGGACTTTCCCCAGATACGCAGTATTTT. This gives the protein CASSSYRGLSPDTQYF.

This clonotype has more than one count but fewer than ten. This sequence joins TRBV20-1 and TRBJ2-1, with 11 bases that match TRBD2. The junction had 8 bases not matched to a gene; V was cut back by 0 bases and J by 7 bases. CDR1 is DFQATT and CDR2 is SNEGSKA in the germline V gene (reference sequence). The CDR3 runs to 16 residues. The CDR3 spells CSARDWVLAGGNEQFF. The DNA for the CDR3 is TGCAGTGCTAGAGATTGGGTCCTAGCGGGGGGAAATGAGCAGTTCTTC.

V and J are TRBV20-1 and TRBJ2-1; TRBD1 agrees at 8 bases. J lost 2 bases, V lost 3 bases, and 3 bases had no gene match. Germline values: CDR1 DFQATT, CDR2 SNEGSKA (reference sequence). The CDR3 consists of 14 residues. As DNA, the CDR3 is TGCAGTGCTAGGAACAGGGGGGCCTACAATGAGCAGTTCTTC. Amino acids: CSARNRGAYNEQFF.

In its sample, this clonotype was seen many times. The genes are TRBV7-6 and TRBJ2-1; 10 bases agree with TRBD2. Trimming removed 1 base from V and 5 bases from J; junction bases left unmatched: 2. Germline V gives CDR1 SGHVS, CDR2 FNYEAQ. CDR3 length: 15 residues. Here the CDR3 reads CASSLGTSGHNEQFF. For the CDR3, the DNA is TGTGCCAGCAGCTTAGGGACTAGCGGCCACAATGAGCAGTTCTTC.

The gene calls are TRBV6-1 and TRBJ2-1; D possibly corresponds to TRBD2 (5 bases). This CDR3 has 14 amino acids. The V end was cut by 6 bases, the J end by 10 bases, with 19 bases between. Germline CDR1 MNHNS, CDR2 SASEGT. CDR3 in DNA: TGTGCCAGCAGCCGGACTTCTGTCCTTGACGAGCAGTTCTTC. Its translation: CASSRTSVLDEQFF.

This clonotype was seen only a few times. The chain combines TRBV6-1 with TRBJ2-7; the match to TRBD1 covers 11 bases. The CDR3 runs 16 residues. V lost 0 bases, J lost 7 bases, and 8 bases stayed unmatched. Germline CDR1 MNHNS, CDR2 SASEGT. The CDR3 sequence is CASSEAVGQGVEEQYF. DNA of the CDR3: TGTGCCAGCAGTGAAGCCGTGGGACAGGGGGTTGAGGAGCAGTACTTC.

This clonotype appeared many times. The V call is TRBV6-2 or TRBV6-3, the J call TRBJ2-4; the D gene is possibly TRBD1 (6 bases). Germline V gene data show CDR1 as MNHEY and CDR2 as SVGEGT. Trimming stripped 6 bases from V and 6 bases from J, with 9 bases between. The CDR3 extends over 12 amino acids. The CDR3, as DNA: TGTGCCAGCAGCCTACAGGGAAACATTCAGTACTTC. It encodes CASSLQGNIQYF.

The chain employs TRBV20-1 and TRBJ2-7, with D perhaps matching TRBD1 or TRBD2 (5 bases each). V dropped 4 bases and J dropped 2 bases, with 15 bases sitting between them. Germline CDR1 and CDR2: DFQATT and SNEGSKA (reference sequence). This CDR3 is 14 amino acids long. The CDR3 is CSATYKQGPYEQYF. The CDR3 nucleotides read TGCAGTGCTACTTATAAGCAGGGACCCTACGAGCAGTACTTC.

The chain combines TRBV20-1 with TRBJ1-1; the D gene is possibly TRBD1 (6 bases). The ends were cut back, 1 base at V and 4 bases at J, with 13 bases in the middle. Germline assignment: CDR1 DFQATT and CDR2 SNEGSKA (reference sequence). The CDR3 is made up of 14 amino acids. This CDR3 is CSARGGGGGTEAFF. CDR3 sequence (DNA): TGCAGTGCTAGAGGGGGCGGAGGGGGCACTGAAGCTTTCTTT.

The chain links TRBV7-9 to TRBJ1-4; D gene uncertain. Germline V gene sequence: CDR1 SEHNR, CDR2 FQNEAQ (reference sequence). CDR3 size: 16 residues. Trimming shortened V by 2 bases and J by 8 bases, and 18 bases separated the two germline ends. The CDR3 DNA follows: TGTGCCAGCAGCTTAAGGGTCCCGGACCGCACCGAAAAACTGTTTTTT. This codes for CASSLRVPDRTEKLFF.

The chain has TRBV11-2 and TRBJ2-7; perhaps TRBD1 as D (6 bases). Germline CDR1 reads SGHAT; CDR2 reads FQNNGV. Deletions cut 4 bases from V and 4 bases from J, with 11 bases between. This CDR3 region has 13 residues. The CDR3 region is CASSCGTLYEQYF. The CDR3 coding sequence is TGTGCCAGCAGCTGTGGGACACTATACGAGCAGTACTTC. The full variable domain, its missing parts supplied by reference TRBV11-2 and TRBJ2-7, is EAGVAQSPRYKIIEKRQSVAFWCNPISGHATLYWYQQILGQGPKLLIQFQNNGVVDDSQLPKDRFSAERLKGVDSTLKIQPAKLEDSAVYLCASSCGTLYEQYFGPGTRLTVT.

The gene calls are TRBV3-1 and TRBJ2-3, with D possibly TRBD2 on 6 matching bases. The CDR3 is made up of 14 amino acids. Germline CDR1 and CDR2: LGHDT and YNNKEL (reference sequence). Trimming pared 4 bases from V and 10 bases from J, leaving 18 bases between. CDR3 sequence (DNA): TGTGCCAGCAGCCCGACCCGGAGGGCCGGTCCGCAGTATTTT. It is translated as CASSPTRRAGPQYF.

V gene TRBV6-1 combines with J gene TRBJ2-1; 8 bases agree with TRBD2. V was pared by 8 bases and J by 0 bases, with 9 bases of the junction left unmatched. The CDR3 spans 16 residues. Per germline, CDR1 MNHNS and CDR2 SASEGT. This CDR3 is CASATGGRRSYNEQFF. The CDR3 coding sequence is TGTGCCAGCGCGACGGGGGGGCGTCGCTCCTACAATGAGCAGTTCTTC.

J is TRBJ2-7 and V is TRBV6-5; 8 bases match TRBD1. The CDR3 loop spans 13 amino acids. Germline CDR1 reads MNHEY; CDR2 reads SVGAGI. With 6 bases clipped from V and 6 bases from J, the junction kept 7 bases outside the gene matches. The CDR3 loop reads CASSTDRAGEQYF. The CDR3 coding sequence is TGTGCCAGCAGCACGGACAGGGCTGGCGAGCAGTACTTC.